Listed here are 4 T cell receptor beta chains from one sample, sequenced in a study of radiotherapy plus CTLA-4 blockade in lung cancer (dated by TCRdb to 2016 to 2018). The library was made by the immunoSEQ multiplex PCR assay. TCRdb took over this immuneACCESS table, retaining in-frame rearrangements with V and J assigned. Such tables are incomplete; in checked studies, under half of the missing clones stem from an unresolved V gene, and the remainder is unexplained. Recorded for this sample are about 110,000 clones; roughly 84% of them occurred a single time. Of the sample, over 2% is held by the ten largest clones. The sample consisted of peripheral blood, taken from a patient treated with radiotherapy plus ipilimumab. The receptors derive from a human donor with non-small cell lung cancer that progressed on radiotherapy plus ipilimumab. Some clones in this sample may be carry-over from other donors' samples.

This CDR3 is CASSLPRGHTGELFF. CDR3 bases: TGTGCCAGCAGTTTACCCAGGGGTCACACCGGGGAGCTGTTTTTT. The rearrangement joins TRBV28 to TRBJ2-2, with a tentative D call TRBD1 (6 bases). The CDR3 length is 15 residues. Germline-derived CDR1 and CDR2 are MDHEN and SYDVKM. V lost 2 bases, J lost 3 bases, and 10 bases lay in between.

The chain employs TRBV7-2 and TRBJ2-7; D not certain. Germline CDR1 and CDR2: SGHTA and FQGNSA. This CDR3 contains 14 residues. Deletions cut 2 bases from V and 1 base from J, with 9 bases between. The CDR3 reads CASSLTRASYEQYF. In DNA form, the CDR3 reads TGTGCCAGCAGCTTAACAAGGGCGTCCTACGAGCAGTACTTC.

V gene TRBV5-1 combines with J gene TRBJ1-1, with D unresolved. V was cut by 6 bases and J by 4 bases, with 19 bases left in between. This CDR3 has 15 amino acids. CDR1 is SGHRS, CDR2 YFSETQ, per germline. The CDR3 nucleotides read TGCGCCAGCAAGAGCGGGAGGGAAGCGACCACTGAAGCTTTCTTT. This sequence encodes CASKSGREATTEAFF.

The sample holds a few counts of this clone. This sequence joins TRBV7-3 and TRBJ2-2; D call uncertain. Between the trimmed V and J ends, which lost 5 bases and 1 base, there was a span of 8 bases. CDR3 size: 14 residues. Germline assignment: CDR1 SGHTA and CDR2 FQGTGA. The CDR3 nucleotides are TGTGCCAGCAGCCCCTACCAGAACACCGGGGAGCTGTTTTTT. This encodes CASSPYQNTGELFF.